These 5 T cell receptor beta chains share one sample of origin, sequenced in a study of T cell responses to AZD1222 COVID-19 vaccine. Assay: immunoSEQ multiplex PCR; the TCRdb copy retains only in-frame clones and omits some. The data show about 100,000 clones, 70% to 90% seen once. The input for sequencing was peripheral blood, taken on day 0 of MenACWY control vaccination. Receptor source: an adult in good health.

J is TRBJ2-3 and V is TRBV6-2 or TRBV6-3, with D perhaps being TRBD1 or TRBD2 (5 bases each). Deletions cut 6 bases from V and 0 bases from J, with 16 bases between. Per germline, CDR1 MNHEY and CDR2 SVGEGT. The CDR3 is 16 residues long. The DNA for the CDR3 is TGTGCCAGCAGCTCCTCCCGGGGCCCTAGCACAGATACGCAGTATTTT. Translating it yields CASSSSRGPSTDTQYF.

The chain is built from TRBV7-9 and TRBJ2-6, with D possibly matching TRBD2 (5 bases). The V gene's germline CDR1 is SEHNR and CDR2 FQNEAQ (reference sequence). The CDR3 is made up of 16 amino acids. V was clipped by 5 bases and J by 0 bases, with 11 bases between them. The CDR3 protein is CASSPDWFSGANVLTF. The CDR3 coding sequence is TGTGCCAGCAGCCCGGACTGGTTCTCTGGGGCCAACGTCCTGACTTTC.

The chain couples TRBV9 to TRBJ1-1; D unresolved. The CDR3 contains 14 residues. Looked up from germline, CDR1 is SGDLS and CDR2 is YYNGEE. The germline V and J ends were trimmed by 4 bases and 0 bases, with 10 bases remaining between them. CDR3 sequence reads: CASSQQTMNTEAFF. The CDR3 nucleotides read TGTGCCAGCAGCCAACAGACCATGAACACTGAAGCTTTCTTT.

This sequence joins TRBV4-1 and TRBJ1-1, with D perhaps TRBD1 (6 bases). In germline, CDR1 is MGHRA, CDR2 YSYEKL. CDR3 length: 16 amino acids. With 0 bases removed from V and 4 bases from J, the gap between germline ends came to 15 bases. The CDR3 DNA sequence: TGCGCCAGCAGCCAAGAGGGGGCCGCGGGTAGCACTGAAGCTTTCTTT. Amino acids: CASSQEGAAGSTEAFF.

V is TRBV5-3 and J is TRBJ1-2; 10 positions agree with TRBD1. TRBV5-3 is known as an ORF, though its function is uncertain. The CDR3 spans 14 residues. V trimming: 0 bases; J trimming: 6 bases; junction bases outside the gene matches: 2. The CDR3 DNA reads as TGTGCCAGAAGCTTGGGACAGGGGGCTGATGGCTACACCTTC. It is translated as CARSLGQGADGYTF.